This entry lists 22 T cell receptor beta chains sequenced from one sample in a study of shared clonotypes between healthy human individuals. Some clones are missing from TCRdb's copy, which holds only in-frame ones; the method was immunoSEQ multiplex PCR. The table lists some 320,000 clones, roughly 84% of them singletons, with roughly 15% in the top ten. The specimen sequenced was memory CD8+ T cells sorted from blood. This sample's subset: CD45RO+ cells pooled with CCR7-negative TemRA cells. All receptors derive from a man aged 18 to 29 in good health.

This CDR3 is CASSDRDRDGAYQETQYF. The CDR3 nucleotides read TGTGCCAGCTCCGACCGGGACAGGGATGGGGCATACCAAGAGACCCAGTACTTC. This sequence joins TRBV10-3 and TRBJ2-5; 9 bases line up with TRBD1. Germline V gene lookup returns CDR1 ENHRY and CDR2 SYGVKD. V lost 10 bases and J lost 0; bases outside the gene matches: 18. This CDR3 has 18 residues.

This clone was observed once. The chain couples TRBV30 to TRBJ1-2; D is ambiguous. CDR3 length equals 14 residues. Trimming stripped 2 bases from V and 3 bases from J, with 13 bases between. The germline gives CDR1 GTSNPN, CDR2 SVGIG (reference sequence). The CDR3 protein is CAWSTTNRDYGYTF. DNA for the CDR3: TGTGCCTGGAGTACGACTAATCGGGACTATGGCTACACCTTC.

The DNA of the CDR3 is TGCAGCGTTGAAGACGTACTAGCGGGAGACAATGAGCAGTTCTTC. This encodes CSVEDVLAGDNEQFF. The chain combines TRBV29-1 with TRBJ2-1; TRBD2 agrees at 11 bases. The V segment lost 0 bases and the J segment 5 bases; nucleotides outside the gene matches: 3. This CDR3 comprises 15 residues. Germline values: CDR1 SQVTM, CDR2 ANQGSEA.

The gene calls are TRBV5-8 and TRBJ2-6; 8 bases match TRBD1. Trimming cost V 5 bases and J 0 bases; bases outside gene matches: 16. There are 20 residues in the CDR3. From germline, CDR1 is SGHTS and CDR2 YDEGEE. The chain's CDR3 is CASSSRPGTGYSSGANVLTF. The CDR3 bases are TGTGCCAGCAGTTCCCGCCCCGGGACAGGCTATAGCTCTGGGGCCAACGTCCTGACTTTC.

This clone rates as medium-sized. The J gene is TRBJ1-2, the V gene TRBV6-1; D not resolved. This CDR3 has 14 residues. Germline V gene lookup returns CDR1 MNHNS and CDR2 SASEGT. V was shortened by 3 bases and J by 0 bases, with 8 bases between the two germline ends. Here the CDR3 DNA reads TGTGCCAGCAGTGAGGGGTTAGCTAACTATGGCTACACCTTC. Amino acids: CASSEGLANYGYTF.

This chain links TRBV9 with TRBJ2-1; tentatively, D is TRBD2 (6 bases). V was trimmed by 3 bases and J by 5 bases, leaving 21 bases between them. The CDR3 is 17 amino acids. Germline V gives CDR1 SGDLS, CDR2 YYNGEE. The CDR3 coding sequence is TGTGCCAGCAGCGGTGAAGAAGAGGGACTCCGCAACAATGAGCAGTTCTTC. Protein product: CASSGEEEGLRNNEQFF. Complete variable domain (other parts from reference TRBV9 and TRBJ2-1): DSGVTQTPKHLITATGQRVTLRCSPRSGDLSVYWYQQSLDQGLQFLIQYYNGEERAKGNILERFSAQQFPDLHSELNLSSLELGDSALYFCASSGEEEGLRNNEQFFGPGTRLTVL.

CDR3: CAISETGGILPLHF. DNA for the CDR3: TGTGCCATCAGTGAGACAGGGGGTATACTACCCCTCCACTTT. The chain recombines TRBV10-3 with TRBJ1-6; 8 positions agree with TRBD1. The germline V gene encodes CDR1 ENHRY and CDR2 SYGVKD. V trimming: 2 bases; J trimming: 12 bases; junction bases outside the gene matches: 6. This CDR3 contains 14 residues.

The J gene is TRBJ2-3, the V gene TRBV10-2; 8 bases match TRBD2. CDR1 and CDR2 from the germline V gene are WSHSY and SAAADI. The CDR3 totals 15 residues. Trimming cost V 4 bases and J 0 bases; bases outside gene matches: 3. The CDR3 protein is CASSGLAYSTDTQYF. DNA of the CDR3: TGCGCCAGCAGTGGACTAGCGTATAGCACAGATACGCAGTATTTT.

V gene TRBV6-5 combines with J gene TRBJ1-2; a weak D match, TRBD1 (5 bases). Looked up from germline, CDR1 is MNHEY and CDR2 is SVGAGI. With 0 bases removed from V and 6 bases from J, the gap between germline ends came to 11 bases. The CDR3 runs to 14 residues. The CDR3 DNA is TGTGCCAGCAGTTACTCGGACGGGGGACATGGCTACACCTTC. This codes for CASSYSDGGHGYTF.

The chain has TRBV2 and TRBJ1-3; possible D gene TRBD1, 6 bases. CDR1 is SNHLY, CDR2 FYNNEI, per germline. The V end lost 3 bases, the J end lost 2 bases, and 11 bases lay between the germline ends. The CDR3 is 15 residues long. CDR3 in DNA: TGTGCCAGCAGTGATTGGGGGGCCCCTGGAAACACCATATATTTT. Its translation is CASSDWGAPGNTIYF.

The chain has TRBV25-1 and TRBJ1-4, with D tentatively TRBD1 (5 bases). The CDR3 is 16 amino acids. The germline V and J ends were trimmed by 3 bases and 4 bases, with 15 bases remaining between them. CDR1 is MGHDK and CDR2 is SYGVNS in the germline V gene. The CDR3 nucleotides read TGTGCCAGCAGTGACCCCGGGACCGGAGTTAATGAAAAACTGTTTTTT. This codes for CASSDPGTGVNEKLFF.

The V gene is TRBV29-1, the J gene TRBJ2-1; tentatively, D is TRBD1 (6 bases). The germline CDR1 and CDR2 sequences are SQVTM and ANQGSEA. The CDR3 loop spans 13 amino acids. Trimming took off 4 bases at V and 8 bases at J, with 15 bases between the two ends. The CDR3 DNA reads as TGCAGCGTTGCGGAGTCAGGGGAACATGAGCAGTTCTTC. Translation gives CSVAESGEHEQFF.

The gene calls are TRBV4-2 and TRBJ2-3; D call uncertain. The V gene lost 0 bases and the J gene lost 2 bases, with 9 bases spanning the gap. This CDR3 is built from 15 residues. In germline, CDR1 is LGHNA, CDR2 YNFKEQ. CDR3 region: CASSQESTDTDTQYF. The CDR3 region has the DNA TGTGCCAGCAGCCAAGAGTCGACTGACACAGATACGCAGTATTTT.

The chain's CDR3 is CATHPLDSYEQYF. The CDR3 bases are TGTGCCACTCACCCGCTGGACAGCTACGAGCAGTACTTC. V gene TRBV27 combines with J gene TRBJ2-7; D is possibly TRBD1 (6 bases). The CDR3 is 13 amino acids. V was clipped by 10 bases and J by 3 bases, with 16 bases between them. Germline lookup yields CDR1 MNHEY and CDR2 SMNVEV (reference sequence).

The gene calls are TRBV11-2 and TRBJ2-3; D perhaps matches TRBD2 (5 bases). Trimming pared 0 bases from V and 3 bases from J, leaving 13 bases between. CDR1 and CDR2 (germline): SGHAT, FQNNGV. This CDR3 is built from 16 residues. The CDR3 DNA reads TGTGCCAGCAGCTTAGATGGCGGCCGAGGGACAGATACGCAGTATTTT. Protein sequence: CASSLDGGRGTDTQYF.

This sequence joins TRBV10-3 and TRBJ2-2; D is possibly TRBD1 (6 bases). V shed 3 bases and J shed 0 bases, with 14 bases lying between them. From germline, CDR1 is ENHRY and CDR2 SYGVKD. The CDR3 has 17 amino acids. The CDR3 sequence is CAISDRTENPNTGELFF. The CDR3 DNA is TGTGCCATCAGTGATCGGACAGAAAACCCGAACACCGGGGAGCTGTTTTTT.

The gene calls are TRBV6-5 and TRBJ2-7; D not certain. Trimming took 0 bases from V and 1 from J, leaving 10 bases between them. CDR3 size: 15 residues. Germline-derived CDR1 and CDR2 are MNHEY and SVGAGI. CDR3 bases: TGTGCCAGCAGTTACTCGCCCCACGGGTCCTACGAGCAGTACTTC. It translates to CASSYSPHGSYEQYF.

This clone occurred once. The CDR3 DNA reads TGTGCCAGCAGCTATGGGACAGGGGATGAAAAACTGTTTTTT. Protein product: CASSYGTGDEKLFF. The J gene is TRBJ1-4, the V gene TRBV5-4; 10 nucleotides match TRBD1. J lost 6 bases, V lost 3 bases, and 2 bases had no gene match. This CDR3 has 14 amino acids. Germline V gene sequence: CDR1 SGHNT, CDR2 YYREEE (reference sequence).

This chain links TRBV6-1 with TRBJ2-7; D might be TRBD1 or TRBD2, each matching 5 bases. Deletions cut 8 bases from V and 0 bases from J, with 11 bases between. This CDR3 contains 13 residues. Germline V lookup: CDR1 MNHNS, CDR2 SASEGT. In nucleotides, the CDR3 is TGTGCCAGCGGGGCCGGGAACTCCTACGAGCAGTACTTC. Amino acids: CASGAGNSYEQYF.

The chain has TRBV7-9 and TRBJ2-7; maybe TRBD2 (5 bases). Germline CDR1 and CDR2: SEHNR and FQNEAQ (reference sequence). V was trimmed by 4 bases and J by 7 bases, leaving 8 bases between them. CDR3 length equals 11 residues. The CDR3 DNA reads TGTGCCAGCAGCTGGAGAGGGGAGCAGTACTTC. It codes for CASSWRGEQYF.

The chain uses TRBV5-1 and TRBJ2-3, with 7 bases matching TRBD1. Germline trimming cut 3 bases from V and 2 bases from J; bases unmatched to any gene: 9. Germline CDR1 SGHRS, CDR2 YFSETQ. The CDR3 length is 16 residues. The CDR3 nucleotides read TGCGCCAGCAGCTCCCAGGAGACAGGGTACACAGATACGCAGTATTTT. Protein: CASSSQETGYTDTQYF.

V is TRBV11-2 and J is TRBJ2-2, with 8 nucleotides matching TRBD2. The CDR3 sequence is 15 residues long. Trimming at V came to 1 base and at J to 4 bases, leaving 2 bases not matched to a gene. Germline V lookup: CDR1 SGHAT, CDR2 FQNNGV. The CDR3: CASSLAGGTTGELFF. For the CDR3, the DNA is TGTGCCAGCAGCTTAGCGGGGGGGACCACCGGGGAGCTGTTTTTT.